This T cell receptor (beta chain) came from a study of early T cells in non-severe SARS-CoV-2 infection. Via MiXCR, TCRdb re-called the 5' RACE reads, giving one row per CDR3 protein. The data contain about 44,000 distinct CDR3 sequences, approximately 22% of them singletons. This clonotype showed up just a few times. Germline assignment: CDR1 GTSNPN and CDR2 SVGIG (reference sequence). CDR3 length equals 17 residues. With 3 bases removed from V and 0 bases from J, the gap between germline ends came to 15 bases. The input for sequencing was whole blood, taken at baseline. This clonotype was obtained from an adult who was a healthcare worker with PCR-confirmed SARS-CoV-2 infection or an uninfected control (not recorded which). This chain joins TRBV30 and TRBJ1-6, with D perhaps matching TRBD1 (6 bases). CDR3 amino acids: CAWSSAQGYSYNSPLHF. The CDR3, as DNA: TGTGCCTGGAGCAGCGCCCAGGGGTACTCCTATAATTCACCCCTCCACTTT. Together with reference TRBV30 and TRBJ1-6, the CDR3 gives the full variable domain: SQTIHQWPATLVQPVGSPLSLECTVEGTSNPNLYWYRQAAGRGLQLLFYSVGIGQISSEVPQNLSASRPQDRQFILSSKKLLLSDSGFYLCAWSSAQGYSYNSPLHFGNGTRLTVT.